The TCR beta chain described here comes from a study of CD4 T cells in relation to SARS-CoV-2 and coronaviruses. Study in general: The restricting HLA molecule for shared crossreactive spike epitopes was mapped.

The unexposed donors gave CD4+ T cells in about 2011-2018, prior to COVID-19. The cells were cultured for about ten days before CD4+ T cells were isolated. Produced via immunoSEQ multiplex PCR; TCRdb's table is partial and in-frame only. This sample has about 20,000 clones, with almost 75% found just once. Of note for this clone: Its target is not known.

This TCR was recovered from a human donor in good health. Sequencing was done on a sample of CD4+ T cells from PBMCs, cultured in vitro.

This CDR3 reads CASSAGLADYNEQFF. CDR3 in DNA: TGTGCCAGCAGCGCGGGACTAGCGGACTACAATGAGCAGTTCTTC. The genes are TRBV5-6 and TRBJ2-1, with TRBD2 identical over 11 bases. Losses at the gene ends were 4 bases for V and 3 bases for J; bases not matched to a gene: 3. Germline CDR1 reads SGHDT; CDR2 reads YYEEEE. The CDR3 runs to 15 residues.